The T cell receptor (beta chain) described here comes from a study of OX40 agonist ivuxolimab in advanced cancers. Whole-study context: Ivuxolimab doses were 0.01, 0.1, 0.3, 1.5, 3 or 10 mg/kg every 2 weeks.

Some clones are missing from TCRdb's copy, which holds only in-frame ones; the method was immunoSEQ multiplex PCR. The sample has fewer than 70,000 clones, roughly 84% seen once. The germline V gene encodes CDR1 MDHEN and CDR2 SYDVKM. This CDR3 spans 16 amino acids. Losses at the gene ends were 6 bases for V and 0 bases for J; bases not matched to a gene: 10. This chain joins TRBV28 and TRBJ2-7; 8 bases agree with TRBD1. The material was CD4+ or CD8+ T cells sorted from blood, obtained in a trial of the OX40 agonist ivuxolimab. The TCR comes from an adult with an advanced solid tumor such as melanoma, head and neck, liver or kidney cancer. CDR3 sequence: CASRSLRDRYSYEQYF. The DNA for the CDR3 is TGTGCCAGCAGGTCCTTGCGGGACAGGTACTCCTACGAGCAGTACTTC.